One and the same sample provided the 10 T cell receptor beta chains below, sequenced in a study of T cell clonotyping in hematopoietic cell transplantation. Method: immunoSEQ multiplex PCR; TCRdb's copy keeps in-frame clones and lacks some. The sample gives under 4,000 clones, 70% of which show up once; 5.5% to 7.5% is in the top ten. Source: peripheral blood mononuclear cells, taken 30 days after allogeneic stem cell transplant. All receptors derive from a male patient aged 40 to 50 who had an allogeneic stem cell transplant from an unrelated donor, so the T cells may come from the graft donor. Some clones in this sample may be carry-over from other donors' samples.

V usage is TRBV7-9 and J usage is TRBJ2-7; D is uncertain. The germline CDR1 and CDR2 sequences are SEHNR and FQNEAQ (reference sequence). V lost 4 bases and J lost 9, with 10 bases in between. The CDR3 consists of 11 residues. The CDR3 region is CASSSTFLQYF. The DNA for the CDR3 is TGTGCCAGCAGCTCGACCTTTCTGCAGTACTTC.

The rearrangement uses TRBV6-6 and TRBJ1-3; D unresolved. The CDR3 contains 12 residues. Germline-derived CDR1 and CDR2 are MNHNY and SVGAGI (reference sequence). Trimming shortened V by 8 bases and J by 0 bases, and 5 bases separated the two germline ends. The CDR3 loop reads CASSGSGNTIYF. As DNA, the CDR3 is TGTGCCAGCTCTGGCTCTGGAAACACCATATATTTT.

The V call is TRBV5-1, the J call TRBJ1-1; D is possibly TRBD1 (6 bases). CDR3 length: 14 residues. CDR1 is SGHRS and CDR2 is YFSETQ in the germline V gene. The V end was cut by 4 bases, the J end by 4 bases, with 14 bases between. CDR3 nucleotides: TGCGCCAGCAGCCGATGGACAGAGGGCACTGAAGCTTTCTTT. Protein product: CASSRWTEGTEAFF.

This clone was counted a single time. J is TRBJ2-5 and V is TRBV4-3; perhaps TRBD2 as D (5 bases). The CDR3 loop spans 15 amino acids. The V end lost 0 bases, the J end lost 5 bases, and 13 bases lay between the germline ends. Germline loops: CDR1 LGHNA, CDR2 YSLEER. CDR3 sequence: CASSQDLDRRETQYF. Here the CDR3 DNA reads TGCGCCAGCAGCCAAGATCTAGATAGGAGGGAGACCCAGTACTTC.

CDR3 sequence (DNA): TGTGCCAGCAGACTAGGGACAGGTACTGAAGCTTTCTTT. Encoded protein: CASRLGTGTEAFF. This sequence joins TRBV6-5 and TRBJ1-1; 8 bases agree with TRBD1. There are 13 residues in the CDR3. The ends lost 6 bases at V and 5 bases at J; junction bases unmatched: 5. CDR1 and CDR2 (germline): MNHEY, SVGAGI.

The V and J genes are TRBV5-1 and TRBJ1-5; possibly TRBD1 for D (6 bases). The V end lost 2 bases, the J end lost 8 bases, and 14 bases lay between the germline ends. The germline V gene encodes CDR1 SGHRS and CDR2 YFSETQ. This CDR3 spans 14 amino acids. The DNA of the CDR3 is TGCGCCAGCAGCTTTCAGGGGCCCGAGGAGCCCCAGCATTTT. It encodes CASSFQGPEEPQHF.

This clone was counted only a few times. The gene calls are TRBV7-9 and TRBJ1-3; D is undetermined. The CDR3 covers 13 residues. Trimming took 6 bases from V and 1 from J, leaving 7 bases between them. Germline V gives CDR1 SEHNR, CDR2 FQNEAQ (reference sequence). CDR3 sequence (DNA): TGTGCCAGCAGACCCGCATCTGGAAACACCATATATTTT. As protein: CASRPASGNTIYF.

The chain employs TRBV9 and TRBJ1-2, with no clear D. With 0 bases removed from V and 5 bases from J, the gap between germline ends came to 14 bases. Germline V lookup: CDR1 SGDLS, CDR2 YYNGEE. The CDR3 spans 15 residues. The CDR3 DNA is TGTGCCAGCAGCGTAGCCGCCTCCCAGCAGTATGGCTACACCTTC. Residues: CASSVAASQQYGYTF.

V usage is TRBV9 and J usage is TRBJ2-1; possibly TRBD2 for D (6 bases). The CDR3 is 15 residues long. Trimming removed 0 bases at V and 4 bases at J, with 11 bases between. Per germline, CDR1 SGDLS and CDR2 YYNGEE. The CDR3 nucleotides are TGTGCCAGCAGCGTAGGGGGAGGCGGGTACAATGAGCAGTTCTTC. Its protein is CASSVGGGGYNEQFF.

This chain's CDR3 is CASSRNQPQHF. The DNA of the CDR3 is TGTGCCAGCAGCCGAAATCAGCCCCAGCATTTT. The V gene is TRBV6-1, the J gene TRBJ1-5; D not certain. Per the germline V gene, CDR1 is MNHNS and CDR2 is SASEGT. CDR3 size: 11 residues. The V gene lost 6 bases and the J gene lost 4 bases, with 4 bases spanning the gap.